This T cell receptor (beta chain) was observed in a study of CD8 T cells in ankylosing spondylitis (dated by TCRdb to the late 2010s). About the full investigation: The study profiled T cell receptor beta repertoires in healthy donors and ankylosing spondylitis patients to find disease-linked TCR variants. Peripheral blood samples were taken, and synovial fluid was additionally collected from ankylosing spondylitis patients. The full study cohort was made up of approximately 24 ankylosing spondylitis patients and fewer than 120 healthy donors. Study-level results and caveats: Some motif variants had previously been reported in the synovial fluid and blood of reactive arthritis patients, which suggests shared mechanisms of disease initiation. Blood from ankylosing spondylitis patients appeared to be characterized by a TCR beta motif made up of several highly homologous amino acid variants. According to the report, matched synovial fluid samples from ankylosing spondylitis patients were significantly enriched for the disease-linked clones. A CD8+ phenotype was shown by the disease-linked clones, which were found at relatively low frequencies in peripheral blood.

The sequencer was an Illumina HiSeq 2500. Quantitative 5'-RACE with molecular barcodes was the method used to prepare the TCR beta libraries. Regarding the original processing steps: A new computational method, built on a probabilistic model of VDJ rearrangement, was used to identify disease-linked TCR variants. TCRdb handled the public reads itself, with Q25 trimming in fastp and clone calling in MiXCR, and kept productive beta chains. Every CDR3 protein is listed once, alongside the most common genes and DNA of its rows. TCRdb's processing, not the authors' own work, is the source of the V and J calls. Within this sample are about 300,000 distinct CDR3 sequences, with roughly 10% of them counted one time only. The ten largest clonotypes hold roughly 9.2% of the sample. This clonotype has a count of ten or more. No cognate antigen has been identified for it. Base qualities are not provided; no much larger clone lies one nucleotide away.

Its CDR3 holds 15 amino acids, cysteine through phenylalanine. Only the CDR3 DNA is retained, 45 bases long and in frame from the first base. Trimming takes 1 base off V and 7 bases off J; junction bases not matched to a gene: 3. According to the germline V gene (reference sequence), CDR1 reads LNHDA and CDR2 reads SQIVND. The sequence is built from TRBV19 and TRBJ2-1, with 11 middle bases fitting TRBD2. Sequencing used blood, either unsorted or a sorted T cell fraction (not recorded which). The sequence derives from a female donor with ankylosing spondylitis or in good health (not recorded which). This receptor carries the CDR3 CASSIASGGRNEQFF. The DNA is TGTGCCAGTAGTATAGCTAGCGGGGGGAGGAATGAGCAGTTCTTC.